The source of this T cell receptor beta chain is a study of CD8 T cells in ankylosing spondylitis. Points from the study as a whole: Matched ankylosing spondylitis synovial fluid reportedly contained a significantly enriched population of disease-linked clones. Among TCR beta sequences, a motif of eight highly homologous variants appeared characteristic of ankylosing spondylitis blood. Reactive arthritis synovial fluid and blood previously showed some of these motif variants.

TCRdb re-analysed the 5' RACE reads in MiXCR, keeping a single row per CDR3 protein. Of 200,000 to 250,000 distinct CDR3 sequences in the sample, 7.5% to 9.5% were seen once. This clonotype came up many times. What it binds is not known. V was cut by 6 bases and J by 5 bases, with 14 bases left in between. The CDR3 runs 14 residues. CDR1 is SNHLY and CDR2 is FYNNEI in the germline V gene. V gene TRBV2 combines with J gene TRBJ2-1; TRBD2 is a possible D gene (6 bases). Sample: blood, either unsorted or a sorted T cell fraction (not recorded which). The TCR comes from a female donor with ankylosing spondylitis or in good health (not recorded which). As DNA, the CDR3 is TGTGCCAGCAGGGAAAGGGGAGGCCACAATGAGCAGTTCTTC. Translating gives CASRERGGHNEQFF.